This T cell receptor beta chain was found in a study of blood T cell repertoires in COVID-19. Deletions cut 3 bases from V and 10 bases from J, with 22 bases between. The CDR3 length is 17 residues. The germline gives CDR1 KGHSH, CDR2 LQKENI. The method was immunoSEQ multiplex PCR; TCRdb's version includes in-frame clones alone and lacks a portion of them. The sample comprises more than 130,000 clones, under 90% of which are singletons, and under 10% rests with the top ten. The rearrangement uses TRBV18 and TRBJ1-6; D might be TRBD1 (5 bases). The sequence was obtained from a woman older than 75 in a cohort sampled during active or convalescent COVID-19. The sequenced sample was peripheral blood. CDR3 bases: TGTGCCAGCTCACCCAGCCGTCGGGGGTGGACTAGGTCACCCCTCCACTTT. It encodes CASSPSRRGWTRSPLHF. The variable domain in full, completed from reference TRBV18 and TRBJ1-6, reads NAGVMQNPRHLVRRRGQEARLRCSPMKGHSHVYWYRQLPEEGLKFMVYLQKENIIDESGMPKERFSAEFPKEGPSILRIQQVVRGDSAAYFCASSPSRRGWTRSPLHFGNGTRLTVT.